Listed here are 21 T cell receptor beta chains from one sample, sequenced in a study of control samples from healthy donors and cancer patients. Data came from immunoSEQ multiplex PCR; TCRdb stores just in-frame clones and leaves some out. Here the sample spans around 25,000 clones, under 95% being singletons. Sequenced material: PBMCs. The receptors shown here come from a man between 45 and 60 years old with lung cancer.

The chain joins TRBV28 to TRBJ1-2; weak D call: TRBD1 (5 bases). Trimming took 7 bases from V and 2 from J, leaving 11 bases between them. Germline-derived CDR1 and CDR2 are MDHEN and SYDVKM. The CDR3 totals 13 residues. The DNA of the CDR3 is TGTGCCAGCAAAGTCGCAGGGAACTATGGCTACACCTTC. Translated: CASKVAGNYGYTF.

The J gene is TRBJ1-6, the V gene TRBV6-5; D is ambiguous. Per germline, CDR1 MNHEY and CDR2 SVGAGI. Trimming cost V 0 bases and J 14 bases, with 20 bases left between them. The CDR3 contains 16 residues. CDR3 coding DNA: TGTGCCAGCAGTTACTCGATTTTGCCCCACGGTGCGGCCCTCCACTTT. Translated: CASSYSILPHGAALHF.

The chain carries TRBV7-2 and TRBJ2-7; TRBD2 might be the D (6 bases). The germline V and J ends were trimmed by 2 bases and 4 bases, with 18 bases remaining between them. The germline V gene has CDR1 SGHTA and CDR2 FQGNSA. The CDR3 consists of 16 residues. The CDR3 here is CASSLPGEGKAYEQYF. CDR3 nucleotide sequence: TGTGCCAGCAGCTTACCGGGAGAGGGGAAAGCTTACGAGCAGTACTTC.

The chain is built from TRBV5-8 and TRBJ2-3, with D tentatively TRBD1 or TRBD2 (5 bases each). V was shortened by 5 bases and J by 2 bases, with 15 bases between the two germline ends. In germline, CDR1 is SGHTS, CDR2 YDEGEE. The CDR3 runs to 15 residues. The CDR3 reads CASRYGTAPTDTQYF. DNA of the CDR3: TGTGCCAGCAGGTACGGGACGGCTCCCACAGATACGCAGTATTTT.

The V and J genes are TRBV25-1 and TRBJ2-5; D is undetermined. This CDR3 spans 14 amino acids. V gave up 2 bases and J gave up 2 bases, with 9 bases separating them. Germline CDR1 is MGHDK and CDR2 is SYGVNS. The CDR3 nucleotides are TGTGCCAGCAGTGAACTATCCAGGCAAGAGACCCAGTACTTC. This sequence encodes CASSELSRQETQYF.

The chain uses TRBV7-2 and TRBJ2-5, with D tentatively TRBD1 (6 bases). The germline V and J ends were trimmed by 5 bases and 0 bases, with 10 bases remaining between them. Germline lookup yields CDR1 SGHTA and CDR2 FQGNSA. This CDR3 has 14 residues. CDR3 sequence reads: CASSITGYQETQYF. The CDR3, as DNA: TGTGCCAGCAGCATAACAGGGTACCAAGAGACCCAGTACTTC.

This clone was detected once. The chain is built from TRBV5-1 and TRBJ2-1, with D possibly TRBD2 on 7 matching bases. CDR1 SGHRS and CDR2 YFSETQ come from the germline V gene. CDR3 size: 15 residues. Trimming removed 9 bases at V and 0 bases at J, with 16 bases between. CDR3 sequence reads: CATKKGDYSYNEQFF. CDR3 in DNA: TGCGCCACCAAGAAGGGGGACTACTCCTACAATGAGCAGTTCTTC.

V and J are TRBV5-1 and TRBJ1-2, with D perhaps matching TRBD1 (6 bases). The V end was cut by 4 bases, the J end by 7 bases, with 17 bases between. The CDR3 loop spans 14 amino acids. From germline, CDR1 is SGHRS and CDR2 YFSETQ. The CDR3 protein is CASSDRQGSGGYTF. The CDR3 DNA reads TGCGCCAGCAGCGACCGCCAGGGGAGTGGTGGCTACACCTTC.

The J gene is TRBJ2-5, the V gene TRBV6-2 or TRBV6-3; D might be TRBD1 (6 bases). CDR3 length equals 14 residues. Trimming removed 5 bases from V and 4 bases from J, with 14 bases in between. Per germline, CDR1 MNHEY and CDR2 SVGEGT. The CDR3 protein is CASSTWTVGETQYF. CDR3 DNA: TGTGCCAGCAGTACCTGGACAGTTGGAGAGACCCAGTACTTC.

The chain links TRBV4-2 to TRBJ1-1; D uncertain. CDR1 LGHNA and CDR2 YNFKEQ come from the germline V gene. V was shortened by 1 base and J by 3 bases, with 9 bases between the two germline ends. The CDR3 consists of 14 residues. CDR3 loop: CASSQVGSDTEAFF. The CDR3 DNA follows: TGTGCCAGCAGCCAAGTTGGGTCTGACACTGAAGCTTTCTTT.

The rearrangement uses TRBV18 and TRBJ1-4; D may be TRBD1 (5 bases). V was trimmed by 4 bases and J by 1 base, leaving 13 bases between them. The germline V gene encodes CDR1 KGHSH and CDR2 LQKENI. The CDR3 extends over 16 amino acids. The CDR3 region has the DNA TGTGCCAGCTCACGTTCGGACATTCGAACTAATGAAAAACTGTTTTTT. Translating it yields CASSRSDIRTNEKLFF.

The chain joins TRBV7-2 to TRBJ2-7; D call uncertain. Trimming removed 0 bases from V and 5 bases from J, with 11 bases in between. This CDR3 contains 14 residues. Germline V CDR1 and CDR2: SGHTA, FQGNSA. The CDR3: CASSLAPSPNEQYF. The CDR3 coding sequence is TGTGCCAGCAGCTTAGCGCCCAGCCCCAACGAGCAGTACTTC.

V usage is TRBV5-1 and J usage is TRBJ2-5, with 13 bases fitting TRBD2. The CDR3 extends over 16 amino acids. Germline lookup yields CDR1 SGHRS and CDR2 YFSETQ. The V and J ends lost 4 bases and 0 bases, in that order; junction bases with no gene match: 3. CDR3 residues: CASSLGTSGDQETQYF. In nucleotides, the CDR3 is TGCGCCAGCAGCCTCGGGACTAGCGGGGACCAAGAGACCCAGTACTTC.

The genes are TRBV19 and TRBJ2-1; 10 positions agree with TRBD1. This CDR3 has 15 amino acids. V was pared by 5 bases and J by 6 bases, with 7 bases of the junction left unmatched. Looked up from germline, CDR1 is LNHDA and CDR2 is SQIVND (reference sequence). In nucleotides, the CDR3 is TGTGCCAGTAGTGAGACAGGGGGCGCGGGCAATGAGCAGTTCTTC. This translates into CASSETGGAGNEQFF.

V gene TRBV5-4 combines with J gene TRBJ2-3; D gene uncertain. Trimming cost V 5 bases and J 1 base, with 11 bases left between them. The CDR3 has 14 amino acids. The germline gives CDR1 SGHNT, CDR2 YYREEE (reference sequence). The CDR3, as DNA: TGTGCCAGCAGACTCTTGAGTGGCACAGATACGCAGTATTTT. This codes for CASRLLSGTDTQYF.

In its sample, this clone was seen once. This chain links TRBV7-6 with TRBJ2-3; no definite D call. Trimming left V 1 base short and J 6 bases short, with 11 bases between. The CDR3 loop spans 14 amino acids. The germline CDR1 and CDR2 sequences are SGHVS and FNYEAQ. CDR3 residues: CASSLGALGDTQYF. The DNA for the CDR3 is TGTGCCAGCAGCTTAGGGGCATTGGGGGATACGCAGTATTTT. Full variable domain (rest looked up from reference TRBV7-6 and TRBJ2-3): GAGVSQSPRYKVTKRGQDVALRCDPISGHVSLYWYRQALGQGPEFLTYFNYEAQQDKSGLPNDRFSAERPEGSISTLTIQRTEQRDSAMYRCASSLGALGDTQYFGPGTRLTVL.

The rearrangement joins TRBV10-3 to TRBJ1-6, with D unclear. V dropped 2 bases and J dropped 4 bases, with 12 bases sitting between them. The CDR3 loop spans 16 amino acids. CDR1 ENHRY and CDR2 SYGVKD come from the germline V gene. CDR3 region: CAISENSQLYNSPLHF. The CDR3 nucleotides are TGTGCCATCAGTGAGAACAGCCAGCTTTATAATTCACCCCTCCACTTT.

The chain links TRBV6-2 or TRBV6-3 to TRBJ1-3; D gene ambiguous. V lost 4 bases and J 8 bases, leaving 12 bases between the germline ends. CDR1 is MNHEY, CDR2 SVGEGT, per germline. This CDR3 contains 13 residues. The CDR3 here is CASSSPGMDTIYF. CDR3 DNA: TGTGCCAGCAGTTCTCCGGGAATGGACACCATATATTTT.

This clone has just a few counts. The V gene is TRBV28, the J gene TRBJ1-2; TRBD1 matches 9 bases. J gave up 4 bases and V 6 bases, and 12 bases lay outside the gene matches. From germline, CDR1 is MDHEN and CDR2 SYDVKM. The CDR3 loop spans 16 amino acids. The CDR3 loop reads CASRPPYRGRFYGYTF. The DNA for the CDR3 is TGTGCCAGCAGGCCACCCTACAGGGGGCGTTTCTATGGCTACACCTTC.

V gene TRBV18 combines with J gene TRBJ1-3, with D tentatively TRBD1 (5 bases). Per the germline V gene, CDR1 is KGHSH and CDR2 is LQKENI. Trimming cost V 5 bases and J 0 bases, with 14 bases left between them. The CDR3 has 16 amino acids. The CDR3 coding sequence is TGTGCCAGCTCATCGAATCCCGGGGGCTCTGGAAACACCATATATTTT. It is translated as CASSSNPGGSGNTIYF.

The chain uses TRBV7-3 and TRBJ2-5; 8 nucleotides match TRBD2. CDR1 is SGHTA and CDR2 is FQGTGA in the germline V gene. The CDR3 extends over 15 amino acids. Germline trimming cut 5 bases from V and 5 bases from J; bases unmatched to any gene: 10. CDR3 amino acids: CASSRRGTSGETQYF. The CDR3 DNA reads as TGTGCCAGCAGCCGAAGAGGGACTAGTGGCGAGACCCAGTACTTC.